The 12 T cell receptor beta chains below come from one sample, sequenced in a study of blood T cell repertoires in COVID-19. Clones were read by immunoSEQ multiplex PCR, and TCRdb kept only the in-frame ones, dropping some. The sample contains under 350,000 clones, 80% to 90% of which appear only once. The specimen sequenced was PBMCs or T cells enriched from blood (not recorded which). The receptors shown here come from a woman in her forties with acute COVID-19.

This clone was counted once. The chain is built from TRBV13 and TRBJ1-4; perhaps TRBD1 as D (6 bases). Trimming shortened V by 6 bases and J by 0 bases, and 14 bases separated the two germline ends. Germline V CDR1 and CDR2: PRHDT, FYEKMQ (reference sequence). The CDR3 covers 16 residues. Written as DNA, the CDR3 is TGTGCCAGCAGGCAGGGGCTGGAAGCAACTAATGAAAAACTGTTTTTT. Translating it yields CASRQGLEATNEKLFF.

This chain links TRBV5-1 with TRBJ2-7; D might be TRBD1 (5 bases). CDR3 length equals 11 residues. Germline CDR1 and CDR2: SGHRS and YFSETQ. Trimming removed 7 bases from V and 0 bases from J, with 5 bases in between. CDR3 residues: CASQGSYEQYF. In DNA form, the CDR3 reads TGCGCCAGCCAGGGCTCCTACGAGCAGTACTTC. The full variable domain, completed using reference TRBV5-1 and TRBJ2-7, is KAGVTQTPRYLIKTRGQQVTLSCSPISGHRSVSWYQQTPGQGLQFLFEYFSETQRNKGNFPGRFSGRQFSNSRSEMNVSTLELGDSALYLCASQGSYEQYFGPGTRLTVT.

The chain combines TRBV12-3 or TRBV12-4 with TRBJ2-7, with 8 bases that match TRBD1. This CDR3 contains 13 residues. V lost 6 bases and J lost 4; bases outside the gene matches: 5. The CDR3 region has the DNA TGTGCCAGCAGGGTTACAGGGGGGTACGAGCAGTACTTC. Its protein is CASRVTGGYEQYF.

The V gene is TRBV5-6, the J gene TRBJ2-5; 14 positions match TRBD2. Germline V gene data show CDR1 as SGHDT and CDR2 as YYEEEE. The ends lost 3 bases at V and 4 bases at J; junction bases unmatched: 5. The CDR3 covers 16 residues. CDR3 region: CASSYWTSGRRETQYF. The CDR3 DNA reads as TGTGCCAGCAGCTACTGGACTAGCGGGAGGAGAGAGACCCAGTACTTC.

The chain is built from TRBV7-9 and TRBJ1-1; D is ambiguous. With 4 bases removed from V and 7 bases from J, the gap between germline ends came to 13 bases. Germline V gene data show CDR1 as SEHNR and CDR2 as FQNEAQ (reference sequence). The CDR3 is 13 residues long. The CDR3 spells CASSSGSYFEAFF. As DNA, the CDR3 is TGTGCCAGCAGCTCCGGGAGCTACTTTGAAGCTTTCTTT.

The CDR3 sequence: CASSLMRAGGITDTQYF. CDR3 DNA: TGTGCCAGCAGCTTGATGAGGGCAGGCGGAATCACAGATACGCAGTATTTT. The rearrangement joins TRBV5-4 to TRBJ2-3; D is perhaps TRBD2 (5 bases). Trimming removed 1 base from V and 2 bases from J, with 17 bases in between. CDR1 and CDR2 (germline): SGHNT, YYREEE (reference sequence). CDR3 length: 17 amino acids.

The rearrangement joins TRBV21-1 to TRBJ2-4; the table gives TRBD2 as D, unverified against the DNA. TRBV21-1 is termed a pseudogene. This CDR3 contains 19 residues. CDR3 loop: CASSKALGEGEIAKNIQYF. The CDR3 DNA is TGTGCCAGCAGCAAAGCGCTGGGGGAGGGAGAGATAGCCAAAAACATTCAGTACTTC.

This clone was observed a handful of times. The chain links TRBV7-8 to TRBJ1-2; 8 nucleotides line up with TRBD1. The germline V gene has CDR1 SGHVS and CDR2 FQNEAQ. The ends lost 3 bases at V and 7 bases at J; junction bases unmatched: 7. This CDR3 spans 14 amino acids. The CDR3 reads CASSLDRVIAGYTF. The CDR3 DNA follows: TGTGCCAGCAGCTTGGACAGGGTGATAGCTGGCTACACCTTC.

This clone was recorded a few times. Written as DNA, the CDR3 is TGTGCCAGTAGAGAAGGACAGGGGATGGGTGAAGCTTTCTTT. Protein product: CASREGQGMGEAFF. This chain links TRBV19 with TRBJ1-1; 9 bases fit TRBD1. Trimming at V came to 6 bases and at J to 7 bases, leaving 9 bases not matched to a gene. Germline-derived CDR1 and CDR2 are LNHDA and SQIVND (reference sequence). The CDR3 is 14 residues long.

This clone was seen only a few times. The chain combines TRBV24-1 with TRBJ2-1; 11 bases agree with TRBD2. CDR1 is KGHDR, CDR2 SFDVKD, per germline. The CDR3 extends over 17 amino acids. Trimming cost V 4 bases and J 3 bases; bases outside gene matches: 7. The CDR3 region is CATSDPQLAGDYNEQFF. The CDR3 coding sequence is TGTGCCACCAGTGACCCCCAACTAGCGGGAGACTACAATGAGCAGTTCTTC.

This clone was observed a few times. The chain links TRBV3-1 (or the pseudogene TRBV3-2) to TRBJ1-6; the match to TRBD1 covers 8 bases. Looked up from germline, CDR1 is LGHDT and CDR2 is YNNKEL (reference sequence). V was clipped by 1 base and J by 9 bases; unmatched bases: 8. This CDR3 has 16 amino acids. The CDR3 loop reads CASSQGDGTGRSPLHF. In DNA, the CDR3 is TGTGCCAGCAGCCAAGGTGACGGGACAGGACGTTCACCCCTCCACTTT.

To note about this clone: The same CDR3 arises from other DNA sequences in this sample as well. The CDR3 region is CASSLEQNTEAFF. CDR3 nucleotides: TGCGCCAGCAGCTTGGAACAGAACACTGAAGCTTTCTTT. V gene TRBV5-1 combines with J gene TRBJ1-1; D not resolved. Trimming took off 0 bases at V and 1 base at J, with 4 bases between the two ends. The CDR3 has 13 residues. CDR1 and CDR2 (germline): SGHRS, YFSETQ.